Listed below are T cell receptor beta chains from one sample, sequenced in a study of OX40 agonist ivuxolimab in advanced cancers. Some clones are missing from TCRdb's copy, which holds only in-frame ones; the method was immunoSEQ multiplex PCR. The sample lists around 42,000 clones; roughly 88% were seen once. Source: CD4+ or CD8+ T cells sorted from blood, taken in a trial of the OX40 agonist ivuxolimab. The receptors derive from an adult with an advanced solid tumor such as melanoma, head and neck, liver or kidney cancer. Each CDR3 is given without its conserved first and last residue. The order of the fields is V gene, J gene, D gene, CDR3 protein. The D gene is left open where the match is weak.

>TRBV9|TRBJ1-2|TRBD1
ASSPSGTGVYGYT
>TRBV6-5|TRBJ2-7|NA
ASSYTNDPYEQY
>TRBV10-3|TRBJ1-1|NA
AIRPGPSVPEAF
>TRBV7-2|TRBJ2-5|NA
ASSLDLTSQETQY
>TRBV30|TRBJ2-3|NA
AWQDADTQY
>TRBV18|TRBJ2-5|TRBD1
ASSPGQGKGETQY
>TRBV9|TRBJ2-1|TRBD2
ASSVEGLAVYNEQF
>TRBV4-1|TRBJ2-7|TRBD2
ASSQDLVAGDGQY
>TRBV9|TRBJ2-2|NA
ASSVEGAIGELF
>TRBV5-6|TRBJ2-2|NA
ASSLVRPTLIPELF
>TRBV9|TRBJ2-3|NA
ASSVVLGSDTQY
>TRBV7-9|TRBJ1-1|TRBD1
ASSQQAWTGGTEAF
>TRBV19|TRBJ2-1|NA
ASSTPQGNEQF
>TRBV29-1|TRBJ2-2|TRBD1
SALQGTGELF
>TRBV7-9|TRBJ2-2|NA
ASSLRGETNTGELF
>TRBV27|TRBJ2-7|NA
ASSFLHPGGPYEQY
>TRBV28|TRBJ2-3|TRBD1
AGRDRRTDTQY
>TRBV29-1|TRBJ2-2|NA
SGLGPNTGELF
>TRBV28|TRBJ1-2|NA
ASSIRGEEYYGYT
>TRBV28|TRBJ1-4|NA
ASSSLPGEKLF
>TRBV28|TRBJ2-3|NA
ASSFPAGDTQY
>TRBV6-1|TRBJ2-7|NA
ASSGPHEQY
>TRBV7-9|TRBJ1-2|TRBD1
ASSPPQGFDYGYT
>TRBV5-4|TRBJ1-1|NA
ASRALGNTEAF
>TRBV6-1|TRBJ2-2|NA
ASSELPGTNTGELF
>TRBV27|TRBJ2-7|NA
ASSLQSSYEQY
>TRBV7-2|TRBJ2-3|TRBD2
ASSSGTSGFSTDTQY
>TRBV18|TRBJ2-3|NA
ASSPPRGWGGTDTQY
>TRBV4-1|TRBJ2-7|NA
ASSQGRAEHSYEQY
>TRBV27|TRBJ2-7|NA
ASSSFTIGGELYEQY
>TRBV29-1|TRBJ2-1|TRBD2
SVAGLAAREEQF
>TRBV19|TRBJ1-4|NA
ASSIVLREKLF
>TRBV11-2|TRBJ1-1|NA
ASRLGGTEAF
>TRBV28|TRBJ2-5|NA
ASSPIPEAQY
>TRBV9|TRBJ2-3|NA
ASSLEGGVSTDTQY
>TRBV27|TRBJ2-2|TRBD2
ASTPRGERNTGELF
>TRBV6-5|TRBJ1-1|NA
ASSYTISSNTEAF